The 13 T cell receptor beta chains given below trace back to one sample, sequenced in a study of spatial heterogeneity in lung cancer. Regarding time point: sample taken at primary tumor resection. TCRdb independently ran MiXCR on the 5' RACE reads; one entry per CDR3 protein. In the table there are more than 80,000 distinct CDR3 sequences, approximately 12% of which are singletons. This material consisted of PBMCs, taken at surgery. The receptors originated from a male donor with early-stage non-small cell lung cancer.

The rearrangement links TRBV5-1 to TRBJ2-2, with D perhaps TRBD1 (6 bases). V was pared by 4 bases and J by 5 bases, with 15 bases between. Germline V gives CDR1 SGHRS, CDR2 YFSETQ. The CDR3 has 15 amino acids. The CDR3 here is CASSIQGPRTGELFF. CDR3 DNA sequence: TGCGCCAGCAGCATACAGGGTCCGCGGACCGGGGAGCTGTTTTTT.

The V call is TRBV12-3 or TRBV12-4, the J call TRBJ2-6; the D gene is possibly TRBD2 (6 bases). The CDR3 contains 16 residues. Trimming removed 11 bases at V and 0 bases at J, with 17 bases between. The CDR3 DNA reads TGTGCCGGGGGGTCGACAGCAAACTCTGGGGCCAACGTCCTGACTTTC. Its protein is CAGGSTANSGANVLTF.

This clonotype has ten or more counts. The rearrangement links TRBV6-2 or TRBV6-3 to TRBJ2-7, with 8 bases identical to TRBD1. After removal of 6 bases from V and 0 bases from J, the junction contained 7 bases not matched to a gene. The germline V gene has CDR1 MNHEY and CDR2 SVGEGT. The CDR3 extends over 15 amino acids. CDR3 loop: CASSITGGISYEQYF. The CDR3 bases are TGTGCCAGCAGCATTACAGGGGGGATCTCCTACGAGCAGTACTTC.

Many counts were recorded for this clonotype. The chain couples TRBV24-1 to TRBJ2-3; D remains unclear. Trimming removed 4 bases from V and 5 bases from J, with 12 bases in between. The germline gives CDR1 KGHDR, CDR2 SFDVKD. CDR3 length equals 14 residues. CDR3 in DNA: TGTGCCACCAGTGAGTCCCCGGCTTTAGATACGCAGTATTTT. Translating it yields CATSESPALDTQYF.

The chain joins TRBV7-6 to TRBJ2-7; 10 nucleotides align to TRBD2. CDR3 length equals 17 residues. Germline V CDR1 and CDR2: SGHVS, FNYEAQ. V shed 0 bases, J shed 1 base, and the junction held 6 bases outside the gene matches. The CDR3 bases are TGTGCCAGCAGCTTAGCCGCCGCTAGCGGGAGTTCCTACGAGCAGTACTTC. Translation: CASSLAAASGSSYEQYF.

This clonotype was seen only a few times. The chain combines TRBV20-1 with TRBJ2-7; 7 positions match TRBD2. Looked up from germline, CDR1 is DFQATT and CDR2 is SNEGSKA (reference sequence). Unmatched junction bases numbered 8, after V lost 4 bases and J lost 2 bases. The CDR3 sequence is 14 residues long. This CDR3 reads CSAKREGLTYEQYF. CDR3 nucleotides: TGCAGTGCTAAGAGGGAGGGCCTCACCTACGAGCAGTACTTC.

Only a few counts were recorded for this clonotype. V and J are TRBV5-1 and TRBJ2-2; 12 bases fit TRBD2. This CDR3 is 17 amino acids long. Germline lookup yields CDR1 SGHRS and CDR2 YFSETQ. Losses at the gene ends were 9 bases for V and 0 bases for J; bases not matched to a gene: 9. The CDR3 sequence: CATKGLAGFANTGELFF. Written as DNA, the CDR3 is TGCGCCACCAAGGGACTAGCGGGTTTTGCGAACACCGGGGAGCTGTTTTTT.

This clonotype was counted a few times. The chain links TRBV19 to TRBJ2-4; TRBD2 matches at 7 bases. V dropped 6 bases and J dropped 14; count of bases not matched to a gene: 7. The CDR3 loop spans 11 amino acids. Germline V gene sequence: CDR1 LNHDA, CDR2 SQIVND (reference sequence). The CDR3 DNA reads as TGTGCCAGTAGATCCGGGGAGGGGAAGTACTTC. It codes for CASRSGEGKYF.

The chain employs TRBV18 and TRBJ2-3; 9 bases map to TRBD2. The CDR3 sequence is 16 residues long. Germline CDR1 is KGHSH and CDR2 is LQKENI. Losses at the gene ends were 0 bases for V and 4 bases for J; bases not matched to a gene: 5. The CDR3 region is CASSPPRAGGADTQYF. The CDR3 nucleotides are TGTGCCAGCTCACCACCGAGAGCGGGAGGCGCAGATACGCAGTATTTT.

The chain has TRBV5-6 and TRBJ1-1; 10 bases map to TRBD1. Unmatched junction bases numbered 5, after V lost 0 bases and J lost 12 bases. CDR1 and CDR2 from the germline V gene are SGHDT and YYEEEE. The CDR3 totals 13 residues. CDR3 protein: CASSLEGTGETFF. In DNA, the CDR3 is TGTGCCAGCAGCTTGGAAGGGACAGGGGAGACTTTCTTT.

This rearrangement joins TRBV29-1 to TRBJ2-1; 14 bases are shared with TRBD2. V lost 3 bases, J lost 7 bases, and 5 bases stayed unmatched. Germline V gene lookup returns CDR1 SQVTM and CDR2 ANQGSEA. The CDR3 is 15 residues long. CDR3 DNA sequence: TGCAGCGTTGAGGGGACTAGCGGGAGTTTAAATGAGCAGTTCTTC. The encoded protein is CSVEGTSGSLNEQFF.

The chain joins TRBV18 to TRBJ1-2; TRBD1 might be the D (5 bases). CDR3 length: 14 amino acids. Germline assignment: CDR1 KGHSH and CDR2 LQKENI. The germline V and J ends were trimmed by 2 bases and 4 bases, with 11 bases remaining between them. The CDR3 loop reads CASSPEGVAYGYTF. The CDR3 DNA follows: TGTGCCAGCTCACCAGAAGGGGTTGCCTATGGCTACACCTTC.

This chain links TRBV7-2 with TRBJ2-1, with TRBD2 matching over 14 bases. V was pared by 4 bases and J by 3 bases, with 5 bases of the junction left unmatched. Germline assignment: CDR1 SGHTA and CDR2 FQGNSA. This CDR3 is 17 amino acids long. The CDR3 DNA reads TGTGCCAGCAGCTCGCGGACTAGCGGGGGGATCTACAATGAGCAGTTCTTC. Translation: CASSSRTSGGIYNEQFF. Supplemented by reference TRBV7-2 and TRBJ2-1, the full variable domain reads GAGVSQSPSNKVTEKGKDVELRCDPISGHTALYWYRQSLGQGLEFLIYFQGNSAPDKSGLPSDRFSAERTGGSVSTLTIQRTQQEDSAVYLCASSSRTSGGIYNEQFFGPGTRLTVL.